These 22 T cell receptor beta chains were all obtained from the same sample, sequenced in a study of OX40 agonist ivuxolimab in advanced cancers. Produced via immunoSEQ multiplex PCR; TCRdb's table is partial and in-frame only. The sample consists of under 85,000 clones, roughly nine tenths of them appearing once. Source: CD4+ or CD8+ T cells sorted from blood, taken in a trial of the OX40 agonist ivuxolimab. The receptor set was obtained from an adult with an advanced solid tumor such as melanoma, head and neck, liver or kidney cancer.

The chain carries TRBV11-2 and TRBJ2-7, with D perhaps matching TRBD1 (5 bases). Germline V gene data show CDR1 as SGHAT and CDR2 as FQNNGV. The V end lost 1 base, the J end lost 6 bases, and 10 bases lay between the germline ends. The CDR3 covers 13 residues. The CDR3: CASSLARVLEQYF. As DNA, the CDR3 is TGTGCCAGCAGCTTAGCCAGGGTCCTCGAGCAGTACTTC.

The chain combines TRBV19 with TRBJ1-5; maybe TRBD1 (5 bases). In germline, CDR1 is LNHDA, CDR2 SQIVND (reference sequence). V lost 8 bases and J 2 bases, leaving 16 bases between the germline ends. This CDR3 spans 15 amino acids. DNA for the CDR3: TGTGCCAGTTGGGACCTCCGGCGAGGCAATCAGCCCCAGCATTTT. Translated, it gives CASWDLRRGNQPQHF.

This clone was seen only once. The rearrangement joins TRBV5-4 to TRBJ2-3, with D perhaps matching TRBD2 (5 bases). The CDR3 length is 15 residues. Germline values: CDR1 SGHNT, CDR2 YYREEE (reference sequence). Trimming took 1 base from V and 4 from J, leaving 13 bases between them. CDR3 sequence reads: CASSLMGVVADTQYF. The CDR3 nucleotides read TGTGCCAGCAGCTTGATGGGAGTGGTTGCAGATACGCAGTATTTT.

The table lists this clone with a few counts. The rearrangement joins TRBV19 to TRBJ1-2; 12 bases align to TRBD1. The CDR3 totals 16 residues. Germline V gives CDR1 LNHDA, CDR2 SQIVND (reference sequence). V lost 4 bases to trimming and J lost 7 bases; unmatched junction nucleotides: 10. Here the CDR3 reads CASSTPGQGAPSGYTF. Here the CDR3 DNA reads TGTGCCAGTAGTACTCCGGGACAGGGGGCGCCGAGTGGCTACACCTTC.

The table lists this clone with a count of one. This chain joins TRBV18 and TRBJ2-7; maybe TRBD1 (6 bases). V was shortened by 6 bases and J by 6 bases, with 27 bases between the two germline ends. The CDR3 has 17 residues. Germline CDR1 KGHSH, CDR2 LQKENI. CDR3 in DNA: TGTGCCAGCTCCCCTACCCCCACAGGGCCCTCCGGTCCCGAGCAGTACTTC. Protein product: CASSPTPTGPSGPEQYF.

This sequence joins TRBV29-1 and TRBJ2-3; no clear D. The CDR3 has 14 residues. Germline-derived CDR1 and CDR2 are SQVTM and ANQGSEA. V was pared by 3 bases and J by 4 bases, with 14 bases between. CDR3 in DNA: TGCAGCGTTGAGTTTAACTCTGAGGCAGATACGCAGTATTTT. This sequence encodes CSVEFNSEADTQYF.

The chain recombines TRBV14 with TRBJ2-1, with 13 bases lining up with TRBD2. Germline CDR1 and CDR2: SGHDN and FVKESK. V was pared by 5 bases and J by 0 bases, with 13 bases of the junction left unmatched. CDR3 size: 20 residues. CDR3 sequence (DNA): TGTGCCAGCAGCGATACTAGCGGGAGGGCCCCCGGGAACTCCTACAATGAGCAGTTCTTC. It codes for CASSDTSGRAPGNSYNEQFF. The full variable domain, in which reference TRBV14 and TRBJ2-1 provide the parts outside the CDR3, is EAGVTQFPSHSVIEKGQTVTLRCDPISGHDNLYWYRRVMGKEIKFLLHFVKESKQDESGMPNNRFLAERTGGTYSTLKVQPAELEDSGVYFCASSDTSGRAPGNSYNEQFFGPGTRLTVL.

The rearrangement links TRBV6-1 to TRBJ1-2, with unresolved D. CDR3 length: 14 amino acids. Germline V gene lookup returns CDR1 MNHNS and CDR2 SASEGT. Trimming took off 3 bases at V and 1 base at J, with 9 bases between the two ends. The CDR3 loop is CASSERTFNYGYTF. In DNA form, the CDR3 reads TGTGCCAGCAGTGAGAGGACTTTTAACTATGGCTACACCTTC.

CDR3 sequence (DNA): TGTGCCAGCAGTTACCGAGGAGGGAGGACGAACACTGAAGCTTTCTTT. Protein product: CASSYRGGRTNTEAFF. The gene calls are TRBV6-5 and TRBJ1-1; D unclear. Trimming removed 2 bases from V and 1 base from J, with 14 bases in between. CDR3 length: 16 amino acids. Germline V CDR1 and CDR2: MNHEY, SVGAGI.

The gene calls are TRBV10-2 and TRBJ1-1; tentative D call: TRBD1 (6 bases). Germline V gene sequence: CDR1 WSHSY, CDR2 SAAADI. The CDR3 length is 14 residues. Trimming removed 2 bases from V and 2 bases from J, with 9 bases in between. The CDR3 region has the DNA TGCGCCAGCAGTGAGGGGACAATAAACACTGAAGCTTTCTTT. Its protein product is CASSEGTINTEAFF.

The V gene is TRBV5-1, the J gene TRBJ1-1, with a tentative D call TRBD1 (5 bases). The CDR3 runs to 12 residues. The germline gives CDR1 SGHRS, CDR2 YFSETQ. V was clipped by 1 base and J by 6 bases, with 7 bases between them. The CDR3 loop is CASSLTGAEAFF. CDR3 nucleotides: TGCGCCAGCAGCTTGACAGGAGCTGAAGCTTTCTTT.

V usage is TRBV15 and J usage is TRBJ1-1, with a tentative D call TRBD1 (6 bases). V lost 3 bases and J lost 10, with 21 bases in between. The V gene's germline CDR1 is LNHNV and CDR2 YYDKDF (reference sequence). The CDR3 is 15 residues long. CDR3 region: CATSRDKGGLAGAFF. The CDR3 DNA is TGTGCCACCAGCAGGGACAAGGGGGGCTTGGCGGGAGCTTTCTTT.

The V and J genes are TRBV6-9 and TRBJ2-4; 12 bases fit TRBD2. Germline V lookup: CDR1 MNHGY, CDR2 SVAAGI. The V segment lost 6 bases and the J segment 3 bases; nucleotides outside the gene matches: 6. The CDR3 has 16 residues. The CDR3 sequence is CASRYGLAGRKNIQYF. Written as DNA, the CDR3 is TGTGCCAGCAGATACGGACTAGCGGGGCGCAAAAACATTCAGTACTTC.

V and J are TRBV4-1 and TRBJ2-3; D not certain. V lost 4 bases to trimming and J lost 3 bases, with 5 bases between them. The CDR3 is made up of 12 amino acids. Germline CDR1 and CDR2: MGHRA and YSYEKL. The CDR3 nucleotides read TGCGCCAGCAGCCTCACTACAGATACGCAGTATTTT. This codes for CASSLTTDTQYF.

The chain uses TRBV2 and TRBJ1-2; D not certain. The V gene's germline CDR1 is SNHLY and CDR2 FYNNEI. V lost 1 base, J lost 4 bases, and 10 bases lay in between. This CDR3 has 14 amino acids. CDR3 sequence: CASSEEGSGYGYTF. CDR3 nucleotide sequence: TGTGCCAGCAGTGAAGAAGGGTCGGGCTATGGCTACACCTTC.

V usage is TRBV5-6 and J usage is TRBJ1-3; D is unresolved. CDR3 size: 13 residues. V gave up 0 bases and J gave up 4 bases, with 5 bases separating them. Germline CDR1 and CDR2: SGHDT and YYEEEE. The chain's CDR3 is CASSLAGGNTIYF. CDR3 coding DNA: TGTGCCAGCAGCTTGGCCGGGGGAAACACCATATATTTT.

The gene calls are TRBV7-9 and TRBJ2-2; TRBD1 is a possible D gene (5 bases). The CDR3 runs to 14 residues. Looked up from germline, CDR1 is SEHNR and CDR2 is FQNEAQ (reference sequence). Trimming removed 5 bases from V and 2 bases from J, with 9 bases in between. The CDR3 spells CASSVGVNTGELFF. The CDR3 DNA reads as TGTGCCAGCAGCGTAGGGGTTAACACCGGGGAGCTGTTTTTT.

In regard to this clone: This CDR3 is also generated by other DNA sequences in the sample. The V gene is TRBV7-9, the J gene TRBJ2-5; no firm D call. The germline V gene has CDR1 SEHNR and CDR2 FQNEAQ (reference sequence). V gave up 1 base and J gave up 5 bases, with 2 bases separating them. The CDR3 spans 11 residues. The chain's CDR3 is CASSLVETQYF. CDR3 coding DNA: TGTGCCAGCAGCTTAGTTGAGACCCAGTACTTC. Full variable domain (outside the CDR3, taken from reference TRBV7-9 and TRBJ2-5): DTGVSQNPRHKITKRGQNVTFRCDPISEHNRLYWYRQTLGQGPEFLTYFQNEAQLEKSRLLSDRFSAERPKGSFSTLEIQRTEQGDSAMYLCASSLVETQYFGPGTRLLVL.

The V and J genes are TRBV19 and TRBJ2-4, with 8 positions matching TRBD1. The V segment lost 3 bases and the J segment 3 bases; nucleotides outside the gene matches: 4. Germline V gene lookup returns CDR1 LNHDA and CDR2 SQIVND (reference sequence). This CDR3 contains 15 residues. The CDR3 region is CASSIQGAVKNIQYF. Written as DNA, the CDR3 is TGTGCCAGTAGTATCCAGGGGGCGGTCAAAAACATTCAGTACTTC.

This chain joins TRBV27 and TRBJ1-6; TRBD1 might be the D (5 bases). Germline lookup yields CDR1 MNHEY and CDR2 SMNVEV (reference sequence). This CDR3 contains 15 residues. Trimming removed 5 bases at V and 9 bases at J, with 17 bases between. The CDR3 region has the DNA TGTGCCAGCAGTATCGGACTGGGGGTTTCTTCACCCCTCCACTTT. As protein: CASSIGLGVSSPLHF.

The chain couples TRBV28 to TRBJ2-1; 7 bases match TRBD1. Germline CDR1 MDHEN, CDR2 SYDVKM. V was pared by 6 bases and J by 0 bases, with 5 bases of the junction left unmatched. This CDR3 has 15 residues. DNA for the CDR3: TGTGCCAGCAGCCAGACAGGGCCCTCCTACAATGAGCAGTTCTTC. Translation: CASSQTGPSYNEQFF.

The chain has TRBV10-3 and TRBJ2-1; D remains unclear. CDR3 length equals 13 residues. V lost 2 bases to trimming and J lost 8 bases, with 10 bases between them. CDR1 is ENHRY and CDR2 is SYGVKD in the germline V gene. Here the CDR3 DNA reads TGTGCCATCAGTGAGGCAGTCAGAGATGAGCAGTTCTTC. Translation: CAISEAVRDEQFF.